This T cell receptor beta chain was identified in a study of blood T cell repertoires in COVID-19. For the study at large: COVID-19 samples, acute and convalescent, were from the United States, Italy and Spain. In each case, the material was cDNA or gDNA derived from T cells, B-cell-depleted T cells, or PBMCs.

In the original workflow: Amplified reference gene primers provided the basis for estimating nucleated cell counts. Using immunoSEQ multiplex PCR, the repertoire was profiled, and TCRdb retains in-frame clones only, with some absent. The V and J calls and clone size are taken from that table; D and trimming were inferred from the DNA. In the table there are about 23,000 clones, around 94% of which are singletons. V gave up 2 bases and J gave up 3 bases; unmatched junction bases: 6. The CDR3 has 15 amino acids. Germline CDR1 reads SGHRS; CDR2 reads YFSETQ. The chain is built from TRBV5-1 and TRBJ1-2, with 8 bases fitting TRBD1. The receptor was isolated from a woman aged 50 to 60 with active COVID-19. Sequenced: peripheral blood. The chain's CDR3 is CASSFGTGGDYGYTF. DNA for the CDR3: TGCGCCAGCAGCTTCGGTACAGGGGGAGACTATGGCTACACCTTC.